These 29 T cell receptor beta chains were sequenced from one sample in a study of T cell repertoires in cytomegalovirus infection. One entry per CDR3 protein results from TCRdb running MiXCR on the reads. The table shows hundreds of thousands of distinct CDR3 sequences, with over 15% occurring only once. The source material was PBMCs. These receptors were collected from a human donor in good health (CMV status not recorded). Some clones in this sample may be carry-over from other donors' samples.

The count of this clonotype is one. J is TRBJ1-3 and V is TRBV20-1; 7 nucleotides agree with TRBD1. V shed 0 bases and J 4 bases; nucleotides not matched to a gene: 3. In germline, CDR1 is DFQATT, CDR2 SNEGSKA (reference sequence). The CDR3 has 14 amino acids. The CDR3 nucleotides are TGCAGTGCTAGAGAAGGGGGCGACGGAAACACCATATATTTT. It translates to CSAREGGDGNTIYF.

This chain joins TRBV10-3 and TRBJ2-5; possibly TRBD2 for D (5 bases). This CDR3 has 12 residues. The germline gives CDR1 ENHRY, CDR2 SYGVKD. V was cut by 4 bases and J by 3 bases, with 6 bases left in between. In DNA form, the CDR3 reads TGTGCCATCAGTGCAGCGGAAGAGACCCAGTACTTC. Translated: CAISAAEETQYF.

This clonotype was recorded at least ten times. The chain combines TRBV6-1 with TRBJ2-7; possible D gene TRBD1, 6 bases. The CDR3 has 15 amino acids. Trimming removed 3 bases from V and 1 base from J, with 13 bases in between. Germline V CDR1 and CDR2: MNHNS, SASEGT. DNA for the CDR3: TGTGCCAGCAGTGATATTCGGACAGCTTCCTACGAGCAGTACTTC. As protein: CASSDIRTASYEQYF.

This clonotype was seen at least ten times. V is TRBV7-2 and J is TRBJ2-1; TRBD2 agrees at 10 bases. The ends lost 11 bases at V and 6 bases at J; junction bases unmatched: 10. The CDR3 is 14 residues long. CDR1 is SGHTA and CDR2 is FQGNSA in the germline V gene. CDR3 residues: CAATTSGVGNEQFF. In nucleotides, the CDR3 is TGTGCCGCAACCACTAGCGGGGTGGGCAATGAGCAGTTCTTC.

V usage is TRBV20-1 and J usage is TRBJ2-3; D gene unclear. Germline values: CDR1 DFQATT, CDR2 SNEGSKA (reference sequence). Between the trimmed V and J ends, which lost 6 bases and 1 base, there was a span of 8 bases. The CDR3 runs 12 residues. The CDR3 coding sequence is TGCAGTGCCCAGGTCCGCACAGATACGCAGTATTTT. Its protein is CSAQVRTDTQYF.

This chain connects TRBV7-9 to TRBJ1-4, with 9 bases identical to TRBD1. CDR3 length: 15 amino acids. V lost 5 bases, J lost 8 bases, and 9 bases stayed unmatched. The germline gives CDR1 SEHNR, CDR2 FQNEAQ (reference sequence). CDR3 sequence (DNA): TGTGCCAGCAGCGTCACACAGGGGGCACGGGAAAAACTGTTTTTT. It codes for CASSVTQGAREKLFF.

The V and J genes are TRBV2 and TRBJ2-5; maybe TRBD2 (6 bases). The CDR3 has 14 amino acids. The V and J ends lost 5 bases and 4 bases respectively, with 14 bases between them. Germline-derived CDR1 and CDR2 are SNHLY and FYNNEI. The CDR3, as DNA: TGTGCCAGCAGTACCGGGACTGGAGGAGAGACCCAGTACTTC. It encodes CASSTGTGGETQYF. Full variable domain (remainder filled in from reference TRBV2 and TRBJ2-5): EPEVTQTPSHQVTQMGQEVILRCVPISNHLYFYWYRQILGQKVEFLVSFYNNEISEKSEIFDDQFSVERPDGSNFTLKIRSTKLEDSAMYFCASSTGTGGETQYFGPGTRLLVL.

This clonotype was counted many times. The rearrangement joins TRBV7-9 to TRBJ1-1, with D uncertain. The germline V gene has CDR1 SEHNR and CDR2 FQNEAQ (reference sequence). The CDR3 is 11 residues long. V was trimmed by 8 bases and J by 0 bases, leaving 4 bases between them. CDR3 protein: CASGLNTEAFF. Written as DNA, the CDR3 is TGTGCCAGCGGACTGAACACTGAAGCTTTCTTT.

The CDR3 loop is CASGSGTGAYEQYF. DNA for the CDR3: TGTGCTAGTGGTTCCGGGACAGGGGCCTACGAGCAGTACTTC. The chain joins TRBV12-5 to TRBJ2-7, with 10 bases matching TRBD1. V was pared by 4 bases and J by 2 bases, with 2 bases of the junction left unmatched. This CDR3 has 14 residues. Germline assignment: CDR1 LGHNT and CDR2 FRNRAP.

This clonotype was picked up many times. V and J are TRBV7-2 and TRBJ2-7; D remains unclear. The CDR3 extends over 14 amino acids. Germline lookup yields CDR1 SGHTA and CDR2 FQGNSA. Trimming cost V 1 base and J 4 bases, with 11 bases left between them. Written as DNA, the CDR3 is TGTGCCAGCAGCTTAGTAGCCTGGGGTTACGAGCAGTACTTC. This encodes CASSLVAWGYEQYF.

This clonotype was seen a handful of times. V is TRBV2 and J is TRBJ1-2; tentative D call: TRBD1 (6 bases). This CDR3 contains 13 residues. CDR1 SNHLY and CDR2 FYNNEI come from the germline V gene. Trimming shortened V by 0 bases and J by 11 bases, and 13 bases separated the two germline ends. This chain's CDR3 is CASSEARSQGYTF. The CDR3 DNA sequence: TGTGCCAGCAGTGAAGCCCGGAGCCAGGGGTACACCTTC.

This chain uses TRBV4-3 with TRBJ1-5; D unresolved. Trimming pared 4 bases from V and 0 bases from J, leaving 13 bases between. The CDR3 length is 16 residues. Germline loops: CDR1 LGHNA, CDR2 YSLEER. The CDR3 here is CASSLEWTASNQPQHF. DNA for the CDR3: TGCGCCAGCAGCCTTGAATGGACGGCTAGCAATCAGCCCCAGCATTTT.

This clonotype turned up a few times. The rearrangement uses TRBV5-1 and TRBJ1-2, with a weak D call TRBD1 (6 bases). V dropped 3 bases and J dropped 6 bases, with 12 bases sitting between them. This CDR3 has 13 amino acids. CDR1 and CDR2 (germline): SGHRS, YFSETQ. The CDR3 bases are TGCGCCAGCAGCTGGACCCCAGGGGATGGCTACACCTTC. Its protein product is CASSWTPGDGYTF. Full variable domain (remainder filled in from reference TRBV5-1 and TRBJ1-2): KAGVTQTPRYLIKTRGQQVTLSCSPISGHRSVSWYQQTPGQGLQFLFEYFSETQRNKGNFPGRFSGRQFSNSRSEMNVSTLELGDSALYLCASSWTPGDGYTFGSGTRLTVV.

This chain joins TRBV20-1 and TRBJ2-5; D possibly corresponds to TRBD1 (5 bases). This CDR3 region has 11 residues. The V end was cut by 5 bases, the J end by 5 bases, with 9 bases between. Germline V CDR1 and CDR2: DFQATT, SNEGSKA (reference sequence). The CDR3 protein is CSAPRAETQYF. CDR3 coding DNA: TGCAGTGCTCCCAGGGCGGAGACCCAGTACTTC.

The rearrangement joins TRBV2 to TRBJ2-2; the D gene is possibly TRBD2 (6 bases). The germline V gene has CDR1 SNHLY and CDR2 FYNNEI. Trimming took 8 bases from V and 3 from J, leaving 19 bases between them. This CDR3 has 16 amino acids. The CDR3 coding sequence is TGTGCCAGCTCTTACATTCACCCGGGAGACACCGGGGAGCTGTTTTTT. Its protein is CASSYIHPGDTGELFF.

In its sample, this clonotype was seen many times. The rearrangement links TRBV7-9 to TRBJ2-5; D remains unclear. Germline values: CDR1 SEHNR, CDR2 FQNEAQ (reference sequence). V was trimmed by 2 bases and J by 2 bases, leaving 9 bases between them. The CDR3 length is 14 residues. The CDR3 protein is CASSLSAAQETQYF. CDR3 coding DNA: TGTGCCAGCAGCTTATCGGCAGCTCAAGAGACCCAGTACTTC.

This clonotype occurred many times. The CDR3 here is CASSLVGGGPPYNEQFF. The CDR3, as DNA: TGTGCCAGCAGCTTAGTTGGGGGGGGCCCGCCCTACAATGAGCAGTTCTTC. This chain links TRBV7-8 with TRBJ2-1; tentatively, D is TRBD2 (7 bases). This CDR3 is 17 amino acids long. V was clipped by 1 base and J by 2 bases, with 15 bases between them. Germline-derived CDR1 and CDR2 are SGHVS and FQNEAQ.

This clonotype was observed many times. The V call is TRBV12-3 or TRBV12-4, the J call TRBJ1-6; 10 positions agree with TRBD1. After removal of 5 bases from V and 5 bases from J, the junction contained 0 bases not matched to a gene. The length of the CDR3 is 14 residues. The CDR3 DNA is TGTGCCAGCAGTGGACAGGGGGATAATTCACCCCTCCACTTT. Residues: CASSGQGDNSPLHF.

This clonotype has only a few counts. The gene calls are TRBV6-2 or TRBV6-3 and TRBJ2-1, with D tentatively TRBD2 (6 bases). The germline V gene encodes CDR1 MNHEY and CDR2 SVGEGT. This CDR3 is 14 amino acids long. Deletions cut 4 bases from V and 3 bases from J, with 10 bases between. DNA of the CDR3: TGTGCCAGCAGTTTTGCCGGGGGCTACAATGAGCAGTTCTTC. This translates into CASSFAGGYNEQFF.

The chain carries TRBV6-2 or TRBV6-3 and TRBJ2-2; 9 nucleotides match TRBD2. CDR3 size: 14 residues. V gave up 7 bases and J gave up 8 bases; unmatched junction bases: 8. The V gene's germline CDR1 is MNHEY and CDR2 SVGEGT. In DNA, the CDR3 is TGTGCCAGCAAAATTAGCGGGAGTACAGGGGAGCTGTTTTTT. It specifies CASKISGSTGELFF.

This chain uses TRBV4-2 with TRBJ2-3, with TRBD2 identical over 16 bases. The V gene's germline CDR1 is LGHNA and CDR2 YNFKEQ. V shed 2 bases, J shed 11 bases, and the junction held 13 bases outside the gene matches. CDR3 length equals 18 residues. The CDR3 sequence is CASSQTGTSGGGGRGQYF. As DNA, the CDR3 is TGTGCCAGCAGCCAAACCGGGACTAGCGGGGGGGGGGGTCGAGGGCAGTATTTT.

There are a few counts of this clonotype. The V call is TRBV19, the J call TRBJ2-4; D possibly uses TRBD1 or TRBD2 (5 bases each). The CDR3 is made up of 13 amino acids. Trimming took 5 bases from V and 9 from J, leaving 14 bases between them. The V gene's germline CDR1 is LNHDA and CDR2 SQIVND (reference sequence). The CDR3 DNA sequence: TGTGCCAGTAGTGGGGGACCGTTTCCCATTCAGTACTTC. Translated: CASSGGPFPIQYF.

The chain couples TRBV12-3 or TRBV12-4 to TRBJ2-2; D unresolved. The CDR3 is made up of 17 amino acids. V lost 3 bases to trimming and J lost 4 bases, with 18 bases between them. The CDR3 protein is CASSFLASEDITGELFF. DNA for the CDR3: TGTGCCAGCAGTTTTTTGGCCTCCGAGGATATCACCGGGGAGCTGTTTTTT.

In DNA, the CDR3 is TGTGCCAGCAGTTACAGAGACAGGGATGAAGCTTTCTTT. Residues: CASSYRDRDEAFF. The gene calls are TRBV6-6 and TRBJ1-1, with 7 bases matching TRBD1. V lost 2 bases and J lost 7; bases outside the gene matches: 4. This CDR3 region has 13 residues. Per the germline V gene, CDR1 is MNHNY and CDR2 is SVGAGI (reference sequence).

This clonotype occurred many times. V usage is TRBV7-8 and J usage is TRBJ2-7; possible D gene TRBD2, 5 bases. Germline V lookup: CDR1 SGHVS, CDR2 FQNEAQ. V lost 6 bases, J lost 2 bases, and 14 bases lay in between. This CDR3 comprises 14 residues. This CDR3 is CASRPPGMAYEQYF. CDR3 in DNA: TGTGCCAGCAGGCCCCCGGGGATGGCCTACGAGCAGTACTTC.

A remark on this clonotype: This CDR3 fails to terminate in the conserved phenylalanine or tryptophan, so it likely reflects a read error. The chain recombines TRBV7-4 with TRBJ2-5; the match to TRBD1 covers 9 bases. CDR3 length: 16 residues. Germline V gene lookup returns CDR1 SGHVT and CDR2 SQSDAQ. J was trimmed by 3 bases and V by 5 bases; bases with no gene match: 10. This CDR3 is CASSPLGTGTKETQYS. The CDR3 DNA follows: TGTGCCAGCAGCCCGCTCGGGACAGGGACAAAAGAGACCCAGTACTCC.

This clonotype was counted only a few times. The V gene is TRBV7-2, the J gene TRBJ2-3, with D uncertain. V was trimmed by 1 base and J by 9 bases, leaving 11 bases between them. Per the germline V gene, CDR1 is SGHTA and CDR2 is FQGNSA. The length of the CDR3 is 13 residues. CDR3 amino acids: CASSLGTPRTQYF. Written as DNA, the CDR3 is TGTGCCAGCAGCTTAGGAACCCCACGGACGCAGTATTTT. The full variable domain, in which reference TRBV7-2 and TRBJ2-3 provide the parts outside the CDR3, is GAGVSQSPSNKVTEKGKDVELRCDPISGHTALYWYRQSLGQGLEFLIYFQGNSAPDKSGLPSDRFSAERTGGSVSTLTIQRTQQEDSAVYLCASSLGTPRTQYFGPGTRLTVL.

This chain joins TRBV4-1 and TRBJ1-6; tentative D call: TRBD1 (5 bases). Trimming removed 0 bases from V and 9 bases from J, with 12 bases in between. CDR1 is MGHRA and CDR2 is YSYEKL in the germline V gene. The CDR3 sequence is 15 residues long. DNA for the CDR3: TGCGCCAGCAGCCAAGATCGGCAGGGAAGTTCACCCCTCCACTTT. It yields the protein CASSQDRQGSSPLHF.

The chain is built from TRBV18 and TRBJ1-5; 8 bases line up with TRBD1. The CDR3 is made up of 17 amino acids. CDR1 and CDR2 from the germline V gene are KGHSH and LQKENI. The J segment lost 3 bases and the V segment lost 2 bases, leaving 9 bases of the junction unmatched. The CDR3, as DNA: TGTGCCAGCTCACCAATCAGGGCTCAGGGGGCCAATCAGCCCCAGCATTTT. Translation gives CASSPIRAQGANQPQHF.